Presented here are 13 T cell receptor beta chains from one specimen sequenced in a study of blood T cell repertoires in COVID-19. Assay used: immunoSEQ multiplex PCR; TCRdb lists only in-frame clones, some missing. Among roughly 320,000 clones listed, almost 85% were seen once. What was sequenced was peripheral blood. These receptors originate from a human donor in a cohort sampled during active COVID-19.

This clone was recorded a few times. V usage is TRBV7-9 and J usage is TRBJ1-5, with D possibly TRBD1 on 5 matching bases. Germline assignment: CDR1 SEHNR and CDR2 FQNEAQ (reference sequence). CDR3 length equals 14 residues. V gave up 4 bases and J gave up 3 bases, with 10 bases separating them. The CDR3 DNA follows: TGTGCCAGCAGCTCCACAGGAGACAATCAGCCCCAGCATTTT. This gives the protein CASSSTGDNQPQHF.

This chain joins TRBV27 and TRBJ2-1, with no clear D. CDR1 is MNHEY, CDR2 SMNVEV, per germline (reference sequence). The length of the CDR3 is 13 residues. V lost 5 bases and J lost 4, with 9 bases in between. This chain's CDR3 is CASSPQNYNEQFF. DNA of the CDR3: TGTGCCAGCAGTCCCCAAAATTACAATGAGCAGTTCTTC.

This clone was counted between two and nine times. The rearrangement joins TRBV4-1 to TRBJ1-5; TRBD1 might be the D (5 bases). The CDR3 loop spans 18 amino acids. CDR1 and CDR2 from the germline V gene are MGHRA and YSYEKL. Trimming cost V 1 base and J 0 bases, with 16 bases left between them. The CDR3 region has the DNA TGCGCCAGCAGCCAAGTCTACAGGACAAGGGTTAGCAATCAGCCCCAGCATTTT. Amino acids: CASSQVYRTRVSNQPQHF.

V usage is TRBV5-5 and J usage is TRBJ1-1; 8 bases match TRBD1. The germline gives CDR1 SGHKS, CDR2 YYEKEE (reference sequence). The V and J ends lost 0 bases and 2 bases, in that order; junction bases with no gene match: 3. This CDR3 has 15 residues. CDR3 in DNA: TGTGCCAGCAGCTTGGGGGACAGGAGAAACACTGAAGCTTTCTTT. Translation: CASSLGDRRNTEAFF.

The J gene is TRBJ1-2, the V gene TRBV19; D gene unclear. This CDR3 is 15 amino acids long. V was trimmed by 4 bases and J by 7 bases, leaving 19 bases between them. CDR1 is LNHDA and CDR2 is SQIVND in the germline V gene (reference sequence). CDR3 coding DNA: TGTGCCAGTAGTACCCCGGGATCCGGCACGGGTGGCTACACCTTC. This sequence encodes CASSTPGSGTGGYTF.

V and J are TRBV6-4 and TRBJ2-7, with D perhaps matching TRBD2 (6 bases). The CDR3 is 15 amino acids. V shed 6 bases and J shed 0 bases, with 15 bases lying between them. Germline V gives CDR1 MRHNA, CDR2 SNTAGT. This CDR3 is CASRACGVRSYEQYF. CDR3 DNA: TGTGCCAGCAGGGCCTGCGGGGTCCGCTCCTACGAGCAGTACTTC.

This chain links TRBV30 with TRBJ1-4; D unclear. V lost 0 bases, J lost 5 bases, and 10 bases lay in between. The CDR3 has 14 amino acids. Germline CDR1 reads GTSNPN; CDR2 reads SVGIG (reference sequence). The CDR3 nucleotides are TGTGCCTGGAGTGTTGAGGCGGAGAATGAAAAACTGTTTTTT. This codes for CAWSVEAENEKLFF.

This chain links TRBV7-3 with TRBJ2-3; 9 bases map to TRBD2. Germline CDR1 and CDR2: SGHTA and FQGTGA. Trimming cost V 5 bases and J 2 bases; bases outside gene matches: 5. The CDR3 sequence is 15 residues long. The CDR3 region has the DNA TGTGCCAGCAGCCCCAGCGGGGGGTTCACAGATACGCAGTATTTT. Its protein product is CASSPSGGFTDTQYF.

This clone was counted many times. The gene calls are TRBV4-1 and TRBJ2-1; 12 positions match TRBD2. The CDR3 runs 17 residues. In germline, CDR1 is MGHRA, CDR2 YSYEKL. The junction had 12 bases not matched to a gene; V was cut back by 3 bases and J by 9 bases. The CDR3: CASSQDPASGGATEQFF. The CDR3 DNA follows: TGCGCCAGCAGCCAGGATCCCGCTAGCGGGGGGGCCACTGAGCAGTTCTTC.

The gene calls are TRBV24-1 and TRBJ2-1; 11 positions match TRBD2. CDR3 length: 16 residues. Germline V gene sequence: CDR1 KGHDR, CDR2 SFDVKD. V lost 3 bases, J lost 5 bases, and 5 bases stayed unmatched. The CDR3 sequence: CATSDTVLAGDNEQFF. CDR3 in DNA: TGTGCCACCAGTGATACTGTACTAGCGGGGGACAATGAGCAGTTCTTC.

The chain combines TRBV21-1 with TRBJ2-7; TRBD2 is the table's D call, not checked against the DNA. TRBV21-1 is a listed pseudogene. The CDR3 runs 19 residues. CDR3: CASSKEGLAGGRYRDEQYF. The CDR3 DNA follows: TGTGCCAGCAGCAAAGAGGGACTAGCGGGGGGGCGATACCGGGACGAGCAGTACTTC.

The CDR3 protein is CASRSGTSGTDTQYF. The CDR3 nucleotides are TGCGCCAGCAGGTCCGGGACTAGCGGAACAGATACGCAGTATTTT. V is TRBV5-1 and J is TRBJ2-3; 11 nucleotides agree with TRBD2. The ends lost 5 bases at V and 3 bases at J; junction bases unmatched: 5. CDR1 and CDR2 from the germline V gene are SGHRS and YFSETQ. The CDR3 length is 15 residues. Based on the CDR3 plus reference TRBV5-1 and TRBJ2-3, the full variable domain is KAGVTQTPRYLIKTRGQQVTLSCSPISGHRSVSWYQQTPGQGLQFLFEYFSETQRNKGNFPGRFSGRQFSNSRSEMNVSTLELGDSALYLCASRSGTSGTDTQYFGPGTRLTVL.

V is TRBV5-6 and J is TRBJ2-2; possible D gene TRBD1, 6 bases. CDR3 length: 15 residues. Germline values: CDR1 SGHDT, CDR2 YYEEEE. With 6 bases removed from V and 2 bases from J, the gap between germline ends came to 14 bases. In DNA form, the CDR3 reads TGTGCCAGCACCCAGACAGGCACCAACACCGGGGAGCTGTTTTTT. Its translation: CASTQTGTNTGELFF.